This T cell receptor (beta chain) was captured by sequencing in a study of OX40 agonist ivuxolimab in advanced cancers. Produced via immunoSEQ multiplex PCR; TCRdb's table is partial and in-frame only. The sample gives over 60,000 clones, 84% of which show up once; about 2.1% is in the top ten. This clone has a single count. Sequencing used CD4+ or CD8+ T cells sorted from blood, obtained in a trial of the OX40 agonist ivuxolimab. This receptor was identified in an adult with an advanced solid tumor such as melanoma, head and neck, liver or kidney cancer.

The CDR3, as DNA: TGTGCCAGTAGTCTTCTTTTTGGAGAGACCCAGTACTTC. This encodes CASSLLFGETQYF. This rearrangement joins TRBV19 to TRBJ2-5; D gene unclear. The germline V and J ends were trimmed by 5 bases and 4 bases, with 11 bases remaining between them. The V gene's germline CDR1 is LNHDA and CDR2 SQIVND (reference sequence). CDR3 length equals 13 residues.